Listed below are T cell receptor beta chains from one sample, sequenced in a study of cytomegalovirus exposure and HLA in healthy donors. The protocol was immunoSEQ multiplex PCR, while the TCRdb copy is restricted to in-frame clones and leaves out a portion. The data show some 140,000 clones, about 74% seen once. The sample comprised PBMCs. The receptors here all came from a woman aged 40 to 55 in good health and CMV-seronegative. Each CDR3 is given with its conserved first and last residue. Each record gives: V gene, J gene, D gene, clone size, CDR3 DNA, CDR3 protein. D genes are given only for firm matches. Only some rows state a clone size, as once, few, many or a class for expanded clones.

TRBV5-6	TRBJ1-1	.	.	TGTGCCAGCAGCTGGGGCTGGGGCTCTGAAGCTTTCTTT	CASSWGWGSEAFF
TRBV6-5	TRBJ2-7	.	.	TGTGCCAGCAGTTACTCGATTACAGGGCCCCCCTACGAGCAGTACTTC	CASSYSITGPPYEQYF
TRBV6-6	TRBJ2-5	TRBD2	.	TGTGCCAGCAGTTACCTTCTACTAGCGGGAGTTGGGACCCAGTACTTC	CASSYLLLAGVGTQYF
TRBV10-3	TRBJ1-1	.	.	TGTGCCACCTCCTACAGGGACACTGAAGCTTTCTTT	CATSYRDTEAFF
TRBV6-1	TRBJ2-5	.	few	TGTGCCAGCAGTGAAGCGAGTGGCGGACAAGAGACCCAGTACTTC	CASSEASGGQETQYF
TRBV28	TRBJ1-5	TRBD1	.	TGTGCCAGCAGTTTAGGACAGGACTATAGCAATCAGCCCCAGCATTTT	CASSLGQDYSNQPQHF
TRBV6-5	TRBJ1-2	.	.	TGTGCCAGCAGTGCGGGCTATGGCTACACCTTC	CASSAGYGYTF
TRBV5-1	TRBJ1-2	TRBD1	.	TGCGCCAGCAGCGATCGACAGGGGAGAAGCTATGGCTACACCTTC	CASSDRQGRSYGYTF
TRBV5-1	TRBJ1-5	.	.	TGCGCCAGCAGCTTGGGTGGGGCGGATCAGCCCCAGCATTTT	CASSLGGADQPQHF
TRBV5-4	TRBJ2-5	.	.	TGTGCCAGCAGTTCCCCCTCCTCGGAGTTCCAAGAGACCCAGTACTTC	CASSSPSSEFQETQYF
TRBV29-1	TRBJ2-1	TRBD1	.	TGCAGCGTTATCCGCCCCCCGACAGGGTCGGGGCAGTTCTTC	CSVIRPPTGSGQFF
TRBV5-1	TRBJ2-2	.	.	TGCGCCAGCAGCCGGGGAATTAACACCGGGGAGCTGTTTTTT	CASSRGINTGELFF
TRBV12-5	TRBJ1-4	.	once	TGTGCTAGTGGGTCTGTCTTGAATGAAAAACTGTTTTTT	CASGSVLNEKLFF
TRBV2	TRBJ1-2	.	.	TGTGCCAGCATCGGCGGCGGGGAGGGAAATGGCTACACCTTC	CASIGGGEGNGYTF
TRBV5-4	TRBJ2-1	TRBD1	.	TGTGCCAGCAGTCAGACAGGGGTCCCGGGGAATGAGCAGTTCTTC	CASSQTGVPGNEQFF
TRBV5-1	TRBJ1-1	.	.	TGCGCCAGCAGCTTGGGGACAGAGAACACTGAAGCTTTCTTT	CASSLGTENTEAFF
TRBV5-1	TRBJ2-7	TRBD2	once	TGCGCCAGCAGCTCTAAATTAGCGGGAGGGCCGGGCGAGCAGTACTTC	CASSSKLAGGPGEQYF
TRBV18	TRBJ1-6	TRBD1	.	TGTGCCAGCTCACTAGGAGGACAGGGGAAGTCACCCCTCCACTTT	CASSLGGQGKSPLHF
TRBV6-5	TRBJ2-5	TRBD2	.	TGTGCCAGCAGCGCAACTAGCGGGAGAAGAGAGACCCAGTACTTC	CASSATSGRRETQYF
TRBV10-3	TRBJ1-1	TRBD1	.	TGTGCCATCAGTGACCCCAAAGGCGCAAAAGGGGGCCTACAGGGCACTGAAGCTTTCTTT	CAISDPKGAKGGLQGTEAFF
TRBV6-5	TRBJ2-1	.	.	TGTGCCAGCAGCTATCGAACCGAGTTTCATGAGCAGTTCTTC	CASSYRTEFHEQFF
TRBV28	TRBJ2-1	.	.	TGTGCCAGCAGTTTCCGGGGGTCCTACAATGAGCAGTTCTTC	CASSFRGSYNEQFF
TRBV7-6	TRBJ2-7	TRBD1	.	TGTGCCAGCAGCTTAGAGAGGCGAGGGGGACAGGGGACGGGGGAGCAGTACTTC	CASSLERRGGQGTGEQYF
TRBV5-1	TRBJ2-1	.	.	TGCGCCAGTAGGGGGGAGGGCCTCTACAATGAGCAGTTCTTC	CASRGEGLYNEQFF
TRBV7-9	TRBJ2-7	.	.	TGTGCCAGCACCCTACCAGGATCCTACGAGCAGTACTTC	CASTLPGSYEQYF
TRBV11-3	TRBJ1-5	.	.	TGTGCCAGCAGCTCGAGGCGGGACCAGCCCCAGCATTTT	CASSSRRDQPQHF
TRBV7-9	TRBJ2-3	TRBD1	.	TGTGCCAGCAGCTCCATAGTCAGGGGGCGCGGCACAGATACGCAGTATTTT	CASSSIVRGRGTDTQYF
TRBV30	TRBJ1-4	TRBD1	.	TGTGCCTCAACCGGGACAGGGCTCGCAACTAATGAAAAACTGTTTTTT	CASTGTGLATNEKLFF
TRBV11-2	TRBJ2-2	.	.	TGTGCCAGCAGCCCCCCCCTGGGGGGGCCGAACACCGGGGAGCTGTTTTTT	CASSPPLGGPNTGELFF
TRBV5-1	TRBJ1-1	.	.	TGCGCCAGCAGCTTGGTTGCAGGGAATACGGCTGAAGCTTTCTTT	CASSLVAGNTAEAFF
TRBV10-3	TRBJ2-7	TRBD1	.	TGTGCCATCAGTGAGTCTCCGGGACAGGGTCCCTCGGGGATCTACGAGCAGTACTTC	CAISESPGQGPSGIYEQYF
TRBV9	TRBJ2-1	.	.	TGTGCCAGCAGCGTAGCTACAGCTCGGGGCAATGAGCAGTTCTTC	CASSVATARGNEQFF
TRBV12-5	TRBJ1-2	.	.	TGTGCTAGTGGTTCCTACCGCGGAGGCTACACCTTC	CASGSYRGGYTF
TRBV5-8	TRBJ1-1	.	.	TGTGCCAGCAGCTTGGCCTTCGACAGTCCTATGAACACTGAAGCTTTCTTT	CASSLAFDSPMNTEAFF
TRBV5-1	TRBJ1-1	TRBD1	.	TGCGCCAGCAGCTTGGACCAGGGGGCGGGTACTGAAGCTTTCTTT	CASSLDQGAGTEAFF
TRBV7-2	TRBJ2-1	TRBD2	.	TGTGCCAGCAGCTTAAGTTCAGCGGGAGGTGGCAATGAGCAGTTCTTC	CASSLSSAGGGNEQFF
TRBV6-1	TRBJ2-3	TRBD2	.	TGTGCCAGCAGTGACATAACTAGCGGGGGGATTTCGGATACGCAGTATTTT	CASSDITSGGISDTQYF
TRBV9	TRBJ1-1	.	few	TGTGCCAGCAGCGTAAGCGACGGGAACACTGAAGCTTTCTTT	CASSVSDGNTEAFF
TRBV6-6	TRBJ2-1	TRBD1	.	TGTGCCAGCAGTTCCCCGGACAGGGGGAGTTACAATGAGCAGTTCTTC	CASSSPDRGSYNEQFF
TRBV7-9	TRBJ2-2	TRBD1	.	TGTGCCAGCAGCTCACTTCCGGGACAGGAGAACACCGGGGAGCTGTTTTTT	CASSSLPGQENTGELFF
TRBV7-2	TRBJ2-3	TRBD2	.	TGTGCCAGCGGAAGCGGGAGGGTCCATACGCAGTATTTT	CASGSGRVHTQYF
TRBV5-6	TRBJ1-1	.	.	TGTGCCAGCAGCTTGATCGTCCAGGGGAAGAACACTGAAGCTTTCTTT	CASSLIVQGKNTEAFF